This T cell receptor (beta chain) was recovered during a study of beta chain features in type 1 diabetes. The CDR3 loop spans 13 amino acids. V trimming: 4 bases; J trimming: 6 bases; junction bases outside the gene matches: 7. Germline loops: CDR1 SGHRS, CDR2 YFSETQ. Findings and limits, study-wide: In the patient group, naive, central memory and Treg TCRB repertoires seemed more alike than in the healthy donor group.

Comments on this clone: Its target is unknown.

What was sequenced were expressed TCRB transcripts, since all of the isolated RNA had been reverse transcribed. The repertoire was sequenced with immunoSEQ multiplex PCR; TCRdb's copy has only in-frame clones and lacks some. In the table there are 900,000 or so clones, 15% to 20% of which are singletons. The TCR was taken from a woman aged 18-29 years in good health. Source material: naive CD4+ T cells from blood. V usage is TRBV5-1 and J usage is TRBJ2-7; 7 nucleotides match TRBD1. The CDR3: CASSPLTGTEQYF. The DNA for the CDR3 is TGCGCCAGCAGCCCCCTGACAGGGACCGAGCAGTACTTC.